This section outlines one T cell receptor (beta chain) sequence together with its context. Its antigen is still unknown. Treatment meaning: oral pan-JAK inhibitor, 5-10 mg twice daily. Peripheral blood, together with lesional scalp punch biopsies, was collected from alopecia areata patients. Unmatched junction bases numbered 8, after V lost 1 base and J lost 4 bases. The germline V gene has CDR1 LGHNA and CDR2 YNFKEQ. The CDR3 covers 16 residues. The sample originates from a study of CD8+ T cells in alopecia areata. Findings of the study overall: While patients received tofacitinib, many expanded lesional clones remained present in scalp and blood. Clarity of TCR sharing across patients fell short of that in mice, possibly HLA-related.

RNA, once extracted, was reverse transcribed into cDNA for use as the sequencing template. TCRdb's copy holds only in-frame clones and misses some; the assay was immunoSEQ multiplex PCR. Among about 250,000 clones listed, approximately 60% were seen once. The chain carries TRBV4-2 and TRBJ2-7; 9 bases map to TRBD2. The input for sequencing was CD4+ T cells sorted from blood, taken at approximately week 51, from a patient treated with tofacitinib. This clonotype was obtained from a human donor with alopecia areata. The CDR3: CASSQGRSGGSYEQYF. The CDR3, as DNA: TGTGCCAGCAGCCAAGGGCGTAGCGGGGGATCTTACGAGCAGTACTTC.